The source of this T cell receptor (beta chain) is a study of technical replicates of blood from several donors (dated by TCRdb to about 2017). A note on this clone: The antigen this receptor binds is unknown. No base qualities exist here, and no much larger clone lies one base off it.

For this chain, trimming is 2 bases at the V end and 5 bases at the J end, and the number of junction bases without a gene match is 5. The germline V gene encodes CDR1 MNHNS and CDR2 SASEGT. The CDR3, cysteine through phenylalanine, is 14 amino acids long. The sequence is cut down to CDR3 DNA, 42 bases in frame from base 1. Library preparation employed the immunoSEQ multiplex PCR assay. Held by TCRdb, this immuneACCESS table contains in-frame sequences only and omits some clones. Under half of the omission traces to an unresolved V gene where checked; the cause of the rest is unknown. This sample is represented by about 74,000 clones; roughly 94% of them were singletons. The ten most abundant clones make up under 0.3% of the sample.

The rearranged chain carries TRBV6-1 and TRBJ2-7, with 8 bases matching TRBD1. The sequence was obtained from a human donor in good health. Sequencing used T cells isolated from PBMCs. The CDR3 in this case is CASSELGRGHEQYF. In nucleotide form, the sequence is TGTGCCAGCAGTGAATTAGGCAGGGGGCACGAGCAGTACTTC.